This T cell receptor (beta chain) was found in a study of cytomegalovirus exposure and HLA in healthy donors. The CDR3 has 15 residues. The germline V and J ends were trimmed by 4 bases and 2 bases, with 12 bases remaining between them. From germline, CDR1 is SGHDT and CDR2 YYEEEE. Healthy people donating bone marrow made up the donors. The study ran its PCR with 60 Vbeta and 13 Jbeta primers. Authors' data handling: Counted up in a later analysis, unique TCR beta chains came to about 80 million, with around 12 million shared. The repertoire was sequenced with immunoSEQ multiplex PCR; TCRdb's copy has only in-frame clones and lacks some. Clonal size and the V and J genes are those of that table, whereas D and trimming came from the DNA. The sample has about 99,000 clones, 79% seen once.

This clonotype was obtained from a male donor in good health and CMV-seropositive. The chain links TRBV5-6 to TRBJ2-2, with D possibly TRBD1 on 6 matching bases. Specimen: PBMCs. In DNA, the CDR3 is TGTGCCAGCAGCCCCCAGGGGCCTAACACCGGGGAGCTGTTTTTT. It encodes CASSPQGPNTGELFF.